The 8 T cell receptor beta chains listed next were all sequenced from one sample in a study of regulatory T cells in long-lasting Graves disease. Combining iRepertoire HTBI primers with Arm-PCR of CDR3 regions, the authors built TCR beta libraries. TCRdb analysed the multiplex PCR reads with MiXCR anew, one entry per CDR3 protein. The sample contains 400,000 to 550,000 distinct CDR3 sequences, approximately 16% of which appear only once. As to time point: newly diagnosed GD, antithyroid drugs for less than 3 months. Isolated PBMC RNA provided the starting material for the TCR library. A further study also used this sample, focusing on T cells in Graves' hyperthyroidism and ophthalmopathy.

Sequences were derived from peripheral blood mononuclear cells (PBMCs), sampled at new diagnosis, from a patient treated with antithyroid drugs. All receptors come from a woman aged 18-30 years with Graves disease.

J is TRBJ2-7 and V is TRBV7-9; 7 bases map to TRBD2. The CDR3 runs 12 residues. V lost 1 base to trimming and J lost 13 bases; unmatched junction nucleotides: 7. Germline values: CDR1 SEHNR, CDR2 FQNEAQ (reference sequence). The CDR3: CASSLESRDYYF. Written as DNA, the CDR3 is TGTGCCAGCAGCTTAGAAAGTAGGGACTACTACTTC.

V usage is TRBV2 and J usage is TRBJ2-7; the D is unclear. CDR3 size: 10 residues. V was trimmed by 7 bases and J by 2 bases, leaving 3 bases between them. Germline assignment: CDR1 SNHLY and CDR2 FYNNEI. For the CDR3, the DNA is TGTGCCAGCAAGACCTACGAGCAGTACTTC. This encodes CASKTYEQYF.

This clonotype was picked up a small number of times. J is TRBJ1-3 and V is TRBV13; D perhaps matches TRBD1 (5 bases). CDR1 is PRHDT and CDR2 is FYEKMQ in the germline V gene (reference sequence). The CDR3 runs 15 residues. Trimming stripped 5 bases from V and 0 bases from J, with 11 bases between. CDR3: CASSALTDSGNTIYF. As DNA, the CDR3 is TGTGCCAGCAGCGCGCTGACAGACTCTGGAAACACCATATATTTT. The whole variable domain, filled in from reference TRBV13 and TRBJ1-3, reads AAGVIQSPRHLIKEKRETATLKCYPIPRHDTVYWYQQGPGQDPQFLISFYEKMQSDKGSIPDRFSAQQFSDYHSELNMSSLELGDSALYFCASSALTDSGNTIYFGEGSWLTVV.

This chain connects TRBV19 to TRBJ2-5; TRBD2 aligns across 10 bases. The closer fit of TRBJ2-1 to the DNA end suggests the J call may be wrong. Germline loops: CDR1 LNHDA, CDR2 SQIVND (reference sequence). The CDR3 sequence is 16 residues long. For the CDR3, the DNA is TGTGCCAGTAGTGCCATCATTCTAGCGGGAGCTAATGAGCAGTTCTTC. It specifies CASSAIILAGANEQFF.

The genes are TRBV18 and TRBJ2-5; no reliable D call. Trimming took 3 bases from V and 2 from J, leaving 7 bases between them. This CDR3 spans 13 amino acids. The germline V gene has CDR1 KGHSH and CDR2 LQKENI. The CDR3 bases are TGTGCCAGCTCACCGTCAGCTCAAGAGACCCAGTACTTC. Protein product: CASSPSAQETQYF.

This clonotype was recorded at least ten times. The V gene is TRBV18, the J gene TRBJ2-1; 9 nucleotides agree with TRBD2. V shed 1 base, J shed 7 bases, and the junction held 5 bases outside the gene matches. Germline CDR1 reads KGHSH; CDR2 reads LQKENI. The CDR3 covers 15 residues. CDR3 sequence (DNA): TGTGCCAGCTCACCACTAGCGGGAGAACGGAATGAGCAGTTCTTC. Amino acid sequence: CASSPLAGERNEQFF.

The chain combines TRBV25-1 with TRBJ1-1; D ambiguous. V was clipped by 2 bases and J by 5 bases, with 12 bases between them. The germline gives CDR1 MGHDK, CDR2 SYGVNS. This CDR3 contains 14 residues. In nucleotides, the CDR3 is TGTGCCAGCAGTGAAATCGGCGTGGGTACTGAAGCTTTCTTT. Amino acid sequence: CASSEIGVGTEAFF.

This clonotype came up once. This rearrangement joins TRBV7-2 to TRBJ2-5, with a tentative D call TRBD2 (6 bases). Trimming cost V 1 base and J 7 bases, with 16 bases left between them. This CDR3 region has 15 residues. Germline V lookup: CDR1 SGHTA, CDR2 FQGNSA. The CDR3 DNA follows: TGTGCCAGCAGCTTAGGCGGCGGGACTCGAGGGACCCAGTACTTC. It yields the protein CASSLGGGTRGTQYF.